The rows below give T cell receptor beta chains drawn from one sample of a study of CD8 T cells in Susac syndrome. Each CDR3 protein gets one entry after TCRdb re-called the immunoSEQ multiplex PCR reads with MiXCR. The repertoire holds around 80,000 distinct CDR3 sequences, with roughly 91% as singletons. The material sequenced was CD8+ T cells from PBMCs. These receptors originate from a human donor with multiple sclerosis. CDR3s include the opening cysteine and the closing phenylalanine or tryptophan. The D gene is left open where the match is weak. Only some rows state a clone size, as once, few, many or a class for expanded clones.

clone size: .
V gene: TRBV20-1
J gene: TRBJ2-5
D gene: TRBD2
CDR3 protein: CSARVAGALETQYF
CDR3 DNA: TGCAGTGCTAGAGTTGCGGGAGCCTTGGAGACCCAGTACTTC

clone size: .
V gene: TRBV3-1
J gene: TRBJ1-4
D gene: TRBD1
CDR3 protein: CASSQVKAGTGVEKLFF
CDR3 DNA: TGTGCCAGCAGCCAAGTCAAAGCCGGGACAGGGGTGGAAAAACTGTTTTTT

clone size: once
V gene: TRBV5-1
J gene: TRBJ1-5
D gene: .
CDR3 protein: CASSLWGSSNQPQHF
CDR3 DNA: TGCGCCAGCAGCTTGTGGGGCAGCTCTAATCAGCCCCAGCATTTT

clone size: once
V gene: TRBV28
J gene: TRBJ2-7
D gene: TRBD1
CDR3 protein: CASSLSGQGAYEQYF
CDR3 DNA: TGTGCCAGCAGTTTATCGGGACAGGGGGCTTACGAGCAGTACTTC

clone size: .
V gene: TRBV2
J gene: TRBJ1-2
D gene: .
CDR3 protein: CASSEWASLDGYTF
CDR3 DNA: TGTGCCAGCAGTGAATGGGCATCGTTGGATGGCTACACCTTC

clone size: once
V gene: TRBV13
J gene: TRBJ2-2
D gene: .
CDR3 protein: CASSLGRGENTGELFF
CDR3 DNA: TGTGCCAGCAGCTTAGGTCGGGGCGAGAACACCGGGGAGCTGTTTTTT

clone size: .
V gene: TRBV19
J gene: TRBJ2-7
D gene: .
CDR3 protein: CASSIDQGGSSYEQYF
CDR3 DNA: TGTGCCAGTAGTATAGATCAAGGTGGGAGCTCCTACGAGCAGTACTTC

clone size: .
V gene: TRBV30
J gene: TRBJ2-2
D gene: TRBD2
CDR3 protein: CAWSALLATELVTGELFF
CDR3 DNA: TGTGCCTGGAGCGCCCTACTAGCGACGGAGCTAGTGACCGGGGAGCTGTTTTTT

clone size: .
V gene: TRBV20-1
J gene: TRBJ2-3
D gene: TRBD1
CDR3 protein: CSVPDRDHDTQYF
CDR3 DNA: TGCAGTGTCCCGGACAGGGACCATGATACGCAGTATTTT

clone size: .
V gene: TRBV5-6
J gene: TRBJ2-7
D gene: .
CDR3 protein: CTSSSVGDEQYF
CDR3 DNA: TGTACCAGCAGCTCGGTGGGGGACGAGCAGTACTTC

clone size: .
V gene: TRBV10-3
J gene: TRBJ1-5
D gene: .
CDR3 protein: CASRDILNQPQHF
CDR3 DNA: TGTGCCTCTCGGGACATCCTCAATCAGCCCCAGCATTTT

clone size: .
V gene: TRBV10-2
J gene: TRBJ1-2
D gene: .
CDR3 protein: CASSMSPARVDGYTF
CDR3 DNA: TGCGCCAGCAGTATGAGTCCGGCCAGGGTGGATGGCTACACCTTC

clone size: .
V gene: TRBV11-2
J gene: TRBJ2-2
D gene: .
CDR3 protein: CASGRGGELFF
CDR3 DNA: TGTGCCAGCGGGCGTGGCGGGGAGCTGTTTTTT

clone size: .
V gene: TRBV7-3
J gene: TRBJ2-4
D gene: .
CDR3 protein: CASSPWAGESNIQYF
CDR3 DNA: TGTGCCAGCAGCCCTTGGGCAGGGGAATCGAACATTCAGTACTTC

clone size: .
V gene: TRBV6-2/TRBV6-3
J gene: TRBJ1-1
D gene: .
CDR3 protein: CASSWDTSPRGTEAFF
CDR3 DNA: TGTGCCAGCAGTTGGGACACCTCCCCGAGGGGCACTGAAGCTTTCTTT

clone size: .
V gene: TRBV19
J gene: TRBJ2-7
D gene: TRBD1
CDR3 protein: CASSMGQSYEQYF
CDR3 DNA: TGTGCCAGTAGTATGGGACAGTCCTACGAGCAGTACTTC

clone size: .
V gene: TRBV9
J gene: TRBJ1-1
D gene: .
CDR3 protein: CASSVVAGVGNTEAFF
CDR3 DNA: TGTGCCAGCAGCGTAGTGGCAGGGGTTGGTAACACTGAAGCTTTCTTT

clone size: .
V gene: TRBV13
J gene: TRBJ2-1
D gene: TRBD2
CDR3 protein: CASSENGGATYNEQFF
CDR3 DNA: TGTGCCAGCAGCGAAAACGGGGGGGCGACCTACAATGAGCAGTTCTTC

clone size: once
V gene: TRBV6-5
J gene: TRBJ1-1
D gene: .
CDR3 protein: CASSYSGQTEAFF
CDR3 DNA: TGTGCCAGCAGTTACTCAGGGCAAACTGAAGCTTTCTTT

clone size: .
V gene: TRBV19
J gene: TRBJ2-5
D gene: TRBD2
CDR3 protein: CATRRGYQETQYF
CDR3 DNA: TGTGCCACCCGGCGGGGGTACCAGGAGACCCAGTACTTC

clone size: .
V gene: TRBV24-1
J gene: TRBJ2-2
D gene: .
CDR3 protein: CATSDFMAAGELFF
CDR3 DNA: TGTGCCACCAGTGATTTCATGGCGGCCGGGGAGCTGTTTTTT

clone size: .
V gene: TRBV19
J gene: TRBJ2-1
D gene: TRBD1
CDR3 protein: CASSFGTGGDEQFF
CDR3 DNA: TGTGCCAGTTCTTTTGGGACAGGGGGCGATGAGCAGTTCTTC

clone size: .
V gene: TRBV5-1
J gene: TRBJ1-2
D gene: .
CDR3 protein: CASSPGLVPSYGYTF
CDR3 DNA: TGCGCCAGCAGCCCCGGCTTGGTTCCTAGCTATGGCTACACCTTC

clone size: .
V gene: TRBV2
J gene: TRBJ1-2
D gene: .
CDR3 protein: CASPAANYGYTF
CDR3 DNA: TGTGCCAGTCCTGCGGCGAACTATGGCTACACCTTC

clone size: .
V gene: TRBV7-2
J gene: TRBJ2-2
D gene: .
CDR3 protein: CAAWEGALTGELFF
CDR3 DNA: TGTGCCGCATGGGAGGGGGCCCTCACCGGGGAGCTGTTTTTT

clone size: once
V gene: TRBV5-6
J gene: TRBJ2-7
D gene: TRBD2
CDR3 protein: CASSLNRPSGRSDEQYF
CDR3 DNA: TGTGCCAGCAGCTTGAACCGCCCGAGCGGGAGGTCGGACGAGCAGTACTTC

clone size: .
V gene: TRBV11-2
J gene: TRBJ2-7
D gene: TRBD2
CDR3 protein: CASSLGPRTSGDSYEQYF
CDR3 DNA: TGTGCCAGCAGCTTAGGCCCAAGGACTAGCGGAGACTCCTACGAGCAGTACTTC

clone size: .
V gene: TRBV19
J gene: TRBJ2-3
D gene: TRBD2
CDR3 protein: CASIPVHRKGTSGSDTQYF
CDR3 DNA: TGTGCCAGTATCCCTGTCCACCGGAAAGGGACTAGCGGGAGCGATACGCAGTATTTT

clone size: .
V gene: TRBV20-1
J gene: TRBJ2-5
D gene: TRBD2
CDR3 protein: CGVPGTNIVQETQYF
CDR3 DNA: TGCGGAGTTCCCGGGACTAACATTGTACAAGAGACCCAGTACTTC

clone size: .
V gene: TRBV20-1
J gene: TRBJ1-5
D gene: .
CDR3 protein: CSASSGRGVNQPQHF
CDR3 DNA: TGCAGTGCTAGTTCGGGCAGAGGGGTCAATCAGCCCCAGCATTTT

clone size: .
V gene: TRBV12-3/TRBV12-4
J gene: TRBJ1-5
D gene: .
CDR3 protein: CATRPSQGNSNQPQHF
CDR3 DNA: TGTGCCACCCGACCTTCGCAGGGTAATAGCAATCAGCCCCAGCATTTT

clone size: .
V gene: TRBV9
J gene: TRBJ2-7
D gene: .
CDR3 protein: CASSVDGGSSYEQYF
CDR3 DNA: TGTGCCAGCAGCGTAGATGGCGGTAGCTCCTACGAGCAGTACTTC

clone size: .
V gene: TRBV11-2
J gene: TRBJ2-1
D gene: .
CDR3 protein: CASSSKGTNSYNEQFF
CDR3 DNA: TGTGCCAGCAGCTCAAAGGGGACAAACTCCTACAATGAGCAGTTCTTC

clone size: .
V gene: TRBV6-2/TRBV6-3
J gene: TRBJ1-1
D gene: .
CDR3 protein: CASTDMNTEAFF
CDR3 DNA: TGTGCCAGCACGGACATGAACACTGAAGCTTTCTTT

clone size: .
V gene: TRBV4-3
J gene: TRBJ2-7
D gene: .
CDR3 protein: CASSQDNREYPYEQYF
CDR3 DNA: TGCGCCAGCAGCCAAGATAATAGGGAATACCCCTACGAGCAGTACTTC

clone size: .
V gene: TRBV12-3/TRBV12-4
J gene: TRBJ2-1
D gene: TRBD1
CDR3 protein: CASSFYNRQGVRNEQFF
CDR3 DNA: TGTGCCAGCAGTTTCTACAATAGACAGGGGGTTAGAAATGAGCAGTTCTTC

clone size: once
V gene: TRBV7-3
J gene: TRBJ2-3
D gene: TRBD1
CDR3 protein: CASSSGQGAYTQYF
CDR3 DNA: TGTGCCAGCAGCTCGGGACAGGGGGCGTATACGCAGTATTTT

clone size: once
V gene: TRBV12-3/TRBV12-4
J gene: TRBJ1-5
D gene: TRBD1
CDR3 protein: CASSTGQASAQHF
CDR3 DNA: TGTGCCAGCAGTACTGGACAGGCCTCGGCCCAGCATTTT

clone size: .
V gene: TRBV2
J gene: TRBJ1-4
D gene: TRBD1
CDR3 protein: CASTKPGGQATNEKLFF
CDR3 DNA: TGTGCCAGCACCAAACCGGGGGGACAGGCAACTAATGAAAAACTGTTTTTT

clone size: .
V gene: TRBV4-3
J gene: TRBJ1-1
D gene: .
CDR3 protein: CASSQEPNPGMNTEAFF
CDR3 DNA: TGCGCCAGCAGCCAAGAACCAAACCCAGGCATGAACACTGAAGCTTTCTTT

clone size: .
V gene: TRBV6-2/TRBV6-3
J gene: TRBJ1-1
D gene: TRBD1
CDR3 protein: CASRRQGVNTEAFF
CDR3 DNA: TGTGCCAGCAGACGACAGGGCGTCAACACTGAAGCTTTCTTT

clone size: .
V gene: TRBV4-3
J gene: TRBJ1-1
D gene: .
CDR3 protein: CASSPVGGPEAFF
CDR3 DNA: TGCGCCAGCAGCCCCGTAGGGGGTCCTGAAGCTTTCTTT

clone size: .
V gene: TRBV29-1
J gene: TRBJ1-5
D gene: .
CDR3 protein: CSVELDSYTPYSNQPQHF
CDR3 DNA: TGCAGCGTTGAATTGGATTCATATACCCCATATAGCAATCAGCCCCAGCATTTT

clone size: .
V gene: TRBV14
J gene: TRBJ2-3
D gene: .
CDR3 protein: CASSQGGPDTQYF
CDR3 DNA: TGTGCCAGCAGCCAAGGGGGGCCAGATACGCAGTATTTT

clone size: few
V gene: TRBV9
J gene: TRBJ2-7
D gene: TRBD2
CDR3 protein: CASSVGEGYEQYF
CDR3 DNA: TGTGCCAGCAGCGTAGGGGAGGGATACGAGCAGTACTTC

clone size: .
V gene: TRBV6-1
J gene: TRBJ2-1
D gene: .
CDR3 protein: CASIREVDTYNEQFF
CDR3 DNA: TGTGCCAGCATCCGAGAGGTCGATACCTACAATGAGCAGTTCTTC

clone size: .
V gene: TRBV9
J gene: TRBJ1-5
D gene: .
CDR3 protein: CASSARGGSGPQHF
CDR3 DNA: TGTGCCAGCAGCGCCAGGGGAGGTTCGGGGCCCCAGCATTTT

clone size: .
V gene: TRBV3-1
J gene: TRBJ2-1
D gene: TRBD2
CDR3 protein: CASSQVLILAGDGEQFF
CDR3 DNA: TGTGCCAGCAGCCAAGTCCTTATCCTAGCGGGGGATGGTGAGCAGTTCTTC

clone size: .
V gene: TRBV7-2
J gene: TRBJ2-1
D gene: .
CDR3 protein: CASSLVALADNEQFF
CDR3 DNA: TGTGCCAGCAGCTTAGTCGCTCTAGCCGACAATGAGCAGTTCTTC